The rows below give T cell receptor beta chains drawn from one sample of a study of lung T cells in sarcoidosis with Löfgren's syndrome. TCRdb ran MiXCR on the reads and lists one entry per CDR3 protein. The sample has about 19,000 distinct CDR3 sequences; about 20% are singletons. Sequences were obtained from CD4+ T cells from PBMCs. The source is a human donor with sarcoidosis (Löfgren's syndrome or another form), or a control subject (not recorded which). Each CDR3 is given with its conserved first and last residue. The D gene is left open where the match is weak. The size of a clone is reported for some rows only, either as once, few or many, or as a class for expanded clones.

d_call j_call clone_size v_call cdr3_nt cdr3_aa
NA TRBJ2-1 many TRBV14 TGTGCCAGCAGCCAAGTAGGGTACAATGAGCAGTTCTTC CASSQVGYNEQFF
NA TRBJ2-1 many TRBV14 TGTGCCAGCAGCCCAGGTCGAGCGGAAAATGAGCAGTTCTTC CASSPGRAENEQFF
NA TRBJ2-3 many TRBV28 TGTGCCAGCAGTTTAGAACAGAGAAACCCATATACGCAGTATTTT CASSLEQRNPYTQYF
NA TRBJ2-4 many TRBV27 TGTGCCAGCAGTTTATCAGAGAGAGCCAAAAACATTCAGTACTTC CASSLSERAKNIQYF
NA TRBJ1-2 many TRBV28 TGTGCCAGCAGTTTACAGGGTGGTTATGGCTACACCTTC CASSLQGGYGYTF
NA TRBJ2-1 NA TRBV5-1 TGCGCAAAGATCCAGGACTGGGGAAGGTACAATGAGCAGTTCTTC CAKIQDWGRYNEQFF
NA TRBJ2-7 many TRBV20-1 TGCAGTGCTGAGGTTATTGTCGCCTACGAGCAGTACTTC CSAEVIVAYEQYF
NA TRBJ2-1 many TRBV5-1 TGCGCCAGCAGCTTGATCATGAGGTCCTACAATGAGCAGTTCTTC CASSLIMRSYNEQFF
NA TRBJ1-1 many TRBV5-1 TGCGCCAGCAGCTTGGGACCCTCGAACACTGAAGCTTTCTTT CASSLGPSNTEAFF
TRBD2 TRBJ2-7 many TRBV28 TGTGCCACCCGGGGAGGGTTGGAAGGGCGCGAGCAGTACTTC CATRGGLEGREQYF
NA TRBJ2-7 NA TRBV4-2 TGTGCCAGCAGCCAAGATCAGGCAGGGGGGGACTACGAGCAGTACTTC CASSQDQAGGDYEQYF
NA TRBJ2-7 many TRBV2 TGTGCCAGCAGGGCCGGGACCTTAAGCTCCTACGAGCAGTACTTC CASRAGTLSSYEQYF
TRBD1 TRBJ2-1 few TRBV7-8 TGTGCCAGCAGCCCTGGGACAGGGGGCAAGAATGAGCAGTTCTTC CASSPGTGGKNEQFF
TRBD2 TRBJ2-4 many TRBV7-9 TGTGCCAGCAGCTTAGAAGGCCTAGCGGGAGGGAGGAACATTCAGTACTTC CASSLEGLAGGRNIQYF
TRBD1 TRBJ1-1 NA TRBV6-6 TGTGCCATTAGTTACTCGGGCAGGGGGTGGATAACTGAAGCTTTCTTT CAISYSGRGWITEAFF
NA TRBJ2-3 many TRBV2 TGTGCCAGCAGACCGGGGTACAGCACAGATACGCAGTATTTT CASRPGYSTDTQYF
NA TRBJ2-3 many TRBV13 TGTGCCAGCAGCTTATCAGATACGCAGTATTTT CASSLSDTQYF
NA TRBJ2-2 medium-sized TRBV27 TGTGCCAGCAGTTACGGAAACACCGGGGAGCTGTTTTTT CASSYGNTGELFF
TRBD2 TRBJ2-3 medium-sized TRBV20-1 TGCAGTGCTTTTAGCGGGGGGGCCGGAGATACGCAGTATTTT CSAFSGGAGDTQYF
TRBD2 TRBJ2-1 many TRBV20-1 TGCAGTGCTAGAGGGCTAGCGGGGGGGCGCAATGAGCAGTTCTTC CSARGLAGGRNEQFF
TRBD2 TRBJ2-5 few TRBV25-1 TGTGTCAGCAGTATAGCGGGGGGTGAGACCCAGTACTTC CVSSIAGGETQYF
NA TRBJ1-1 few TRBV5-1 TGCGCCAGCAGCGACGGGAGGACAGACAACACTGAAGCTTCCTTT CASSDGRTDNTEASF
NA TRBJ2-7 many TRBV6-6 TGTGCCAGCAGTTACTCAGGGGACCCCGTACAGGAGCAGTACTTC CASSYSGDPVQEQYF
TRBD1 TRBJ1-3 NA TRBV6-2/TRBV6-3 TGTGTCAGCACGCCCGACAGGGGTGGTGGAAACACCATATATTTT CVSTPDRGGGNTIYF
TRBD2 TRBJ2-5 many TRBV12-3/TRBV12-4 TGTGCCAGCAGTTTGGGGGGAGGGCCGGTGGAGACCCAGTACTTC CASSLGGGPVETQYF
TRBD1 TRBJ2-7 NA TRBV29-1 TGCAGCGCGCCGGGACAGGGGGCCAACGAGCAGTACTTC CSAPGQGANEQYF
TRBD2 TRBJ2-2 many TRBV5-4 TGTGCCAGCAGCCCCCCGGGGGGGAGGATACAAGCGAACACCGGGGAGCTGTTTTTT CASSPPGGRIQANTGELFF
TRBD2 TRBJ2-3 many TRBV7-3 TGTGCCAGCAGCCCAGGGACTAGCGGTTTTTCGCAGTATTTT CASSPGTSGFSQYF
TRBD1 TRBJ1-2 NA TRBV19 TGTGCCAGTAGTGTCACAGGGGTACCTAACTATGGCTACACCTTC CASSVTGVPNYGYTF
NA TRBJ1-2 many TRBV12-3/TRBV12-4 TGTGCCAGCAGTTTCGGGTGGGAAGGCTACACCTTC CASSFGWEGYTF
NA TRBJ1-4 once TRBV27 TGTGCCAGCACCAGACTCAAAGGCTTCAAACTGTTTTTT CASTRLKGFKLFF
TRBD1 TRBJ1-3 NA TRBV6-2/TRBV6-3 TGTGCCAGCAGTTACTCGAAGACCCGACAGGGCCTGGGAAACATCATATATTTT CASSYSKTRQGLGNIIYF
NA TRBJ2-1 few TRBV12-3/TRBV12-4 TGTGCCAGCAGTTTAAGCGCCTCTCAGAATGAGCAGTTCTTC CASSLSASQNEQFF
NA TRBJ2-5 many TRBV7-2 TGTGCCAGCAGCCGACTTCTGGAGACCCAGTACTTC CASSRLLETQYF
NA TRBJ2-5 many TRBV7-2 TGTGCCAGCAGCTTAGGAGGGTCAGGAGAGACCCAGTACTTC CASSLGGSGETQYF
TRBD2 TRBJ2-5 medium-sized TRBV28 TGTGCCAGCAGCCCCCGGCGGGAGCGCACCCAAGAGACCCAGTACTTC CASSPRRERTQETQYF
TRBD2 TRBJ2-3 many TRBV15 TGTGCCACCAGCAGAGGCTGGACTAGTCAGCTCAATTCAGATACGCAGTATTTT CATSRGWTSQLNSDTQYF
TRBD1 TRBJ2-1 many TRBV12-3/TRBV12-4 TGTGCCAGCAGTTTAAAGCCAGGGGGCGTCTACAATGAGCAGTTCTTC CASSLKPGGVYNEQFF
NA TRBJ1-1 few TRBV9 TGTGCCAGCAGCGTAGATAGTTGGAACACTGAAGCTTTCTTT CASSVDSWNTEAFF
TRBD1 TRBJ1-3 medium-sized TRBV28 TGTGCCAGCAGTCCGCGACAGGGGGCGGGTGGAAACACCATATATTTT CASSPRQGAGGNTIYF
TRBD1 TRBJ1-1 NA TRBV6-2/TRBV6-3 TGTGCCAGCAATTCGGGACAGGGCTTGATGGGCACTGAAGCTTTCTTT CASNSGQGLMGTEAFF
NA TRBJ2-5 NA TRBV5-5 TGTGCCAGCAGCTGGGGGGCCCAGGTATTGGCCCAGTACTTC CASSWGAQVLAQYF
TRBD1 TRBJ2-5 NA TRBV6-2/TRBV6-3 TGTGCCAGCATCCCGCCTCCCGGTTCGGACAGGGGGAAGAAGTACCGAGAGACCCAGTACTTC CASIPPPGSDRGKKYRETQYF
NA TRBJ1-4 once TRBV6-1 TGTGCCAGCAGTCCGCTTCTTGCAACTAATGAAAAACTGCTTTTT CASSPLLATNEKLLF
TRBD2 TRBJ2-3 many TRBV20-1 TGCAGTGCTAGTTTGAGTAGCGGGAGGACAGATACGCAGTATTTT CSASLSSGRTDTQYF
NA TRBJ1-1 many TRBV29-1 TGCAGCGTTGAGGGCGTTCAGAACACTGAAGCTTTCTTT CSVEGVQNTEAFF
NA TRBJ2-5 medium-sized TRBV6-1 TGTGCCAGCAGGCTAACAGGGAACCAAGAGACCCAGTACTTC CASRLTGNQETQYF
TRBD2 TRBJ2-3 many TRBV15 TGTGCCACCAGCAGAACCACAGCGGGGGGGCCGGCAGATACGCAGTATTTT CATSRTTAGGPADTQYF